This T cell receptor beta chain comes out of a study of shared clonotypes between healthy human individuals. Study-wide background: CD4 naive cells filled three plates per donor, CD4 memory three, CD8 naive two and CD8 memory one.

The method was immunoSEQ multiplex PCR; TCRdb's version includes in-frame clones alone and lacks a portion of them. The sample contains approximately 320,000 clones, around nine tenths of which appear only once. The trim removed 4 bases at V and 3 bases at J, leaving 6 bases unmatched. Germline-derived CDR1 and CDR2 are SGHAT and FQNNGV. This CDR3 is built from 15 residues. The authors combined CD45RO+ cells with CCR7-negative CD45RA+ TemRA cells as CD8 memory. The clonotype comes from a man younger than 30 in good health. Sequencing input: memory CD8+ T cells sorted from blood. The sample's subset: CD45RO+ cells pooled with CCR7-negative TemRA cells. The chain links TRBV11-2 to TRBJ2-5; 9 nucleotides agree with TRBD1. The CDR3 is CASSSYRGRKETQYF. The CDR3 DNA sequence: TGTGCCAGCAGCTCGTACAGGGGGCGCAAAGAGACCCAGTACTTC.